The sequence of this TCR beta chain was determined in a study of blood T cell repertoires in COVID-19. Study details: Acute-phase and convalescent COVID-19 samples originated in the United States, Italy and Spain. PBMCs, B-cell-depleted T cells, or T cells were the source of the cDNA or gDNA that made up the material.

Germline values: CDR1 MNHNS, CDR2 SASEGT. Between the trimmed V and J ends, which lost 3 bases and 1 base, there was a span of 12 bases. This CDR3 region has 15 residues. Study processing details: Quantification of nucleated cells was approximated via reference gene primer amplification. Repertoires were generated with immunoSEQ multiplex PCR, while TCRdb's copy carries only in-frame clones and drops some. V, J and clone size are those of that table, while D and trimming were read from the DNA. Here the sample spans about 210,000 clones, 83% being singletons. The source material was peripheral blood. The chain links TRBV6-1 to TRBJ1-1, with D perhaps TRBD1 (5 bases). This sequence originates from a woman in her 40s with active or convalescent COVID-19. CDR3: CASSDRYRSNTEAFF. The CDR3 DNA follows: TGTGCCAGCAGTGATAGATACAGGTCGAACACTGAAGCTTTCTTT.